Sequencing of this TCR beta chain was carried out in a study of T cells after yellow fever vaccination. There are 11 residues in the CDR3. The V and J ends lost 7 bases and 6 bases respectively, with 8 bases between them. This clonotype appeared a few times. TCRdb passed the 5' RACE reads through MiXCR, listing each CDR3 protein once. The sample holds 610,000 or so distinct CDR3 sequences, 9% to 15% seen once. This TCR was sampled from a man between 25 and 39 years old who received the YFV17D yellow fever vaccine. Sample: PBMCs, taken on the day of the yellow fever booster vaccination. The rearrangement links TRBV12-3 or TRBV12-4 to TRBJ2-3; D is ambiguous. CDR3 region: CASTFGDTQYF. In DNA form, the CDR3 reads TGTGCCAGCACTTTTGGGGATACGCAGTATTTT.